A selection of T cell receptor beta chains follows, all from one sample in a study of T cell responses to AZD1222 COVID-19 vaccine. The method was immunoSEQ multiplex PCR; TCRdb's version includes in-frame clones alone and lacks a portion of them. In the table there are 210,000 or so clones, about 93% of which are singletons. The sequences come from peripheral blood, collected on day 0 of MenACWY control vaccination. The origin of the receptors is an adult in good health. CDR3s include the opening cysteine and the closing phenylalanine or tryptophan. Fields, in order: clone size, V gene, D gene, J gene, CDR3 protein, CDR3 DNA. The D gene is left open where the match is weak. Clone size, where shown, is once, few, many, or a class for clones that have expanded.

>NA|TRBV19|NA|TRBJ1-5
CASSIRQLYSNQPQHF
TGTGCCAGTAGTATAAGACAGTTATATAGCAATCAGCCCCAGCATTTT
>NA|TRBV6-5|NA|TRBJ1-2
CASSGRNYGYTF
TGTGCCAGCAGCGGCCGCAACTATGGCTACACCTTC
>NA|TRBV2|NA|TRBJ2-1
CASSEGTKFF
TGTGCCAGCAGTGAAGGAACCAAGTTCTTC
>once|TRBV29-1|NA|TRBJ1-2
CSVGGGNYGYTF
TGCAGCGTAGGGGGGGGCAACTATGGCTACACCTTC
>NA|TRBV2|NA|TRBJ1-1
CASSEDGGKLAEAFF
TGTGCCAGCAGTGAAGATGGGGGGAAACTGGCTGAAGCTTTCTTT
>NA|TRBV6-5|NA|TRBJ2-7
CASRPMTPPYEQYF
TGTGCCAGCAGACCAATGACTCCACCCTACGAGCAGTACTTC
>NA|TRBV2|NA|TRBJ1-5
CASSETAFGNQPQHF
TGTGCCAGCAGTGAGACAGCTTTTGGCAATCAGCCCCAGCATTTT
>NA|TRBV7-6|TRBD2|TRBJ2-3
CASSGRADHTADTQYF
TGTGCCAGCAGCGGGAGGGCCGACCACACAGCAGATACGCAGTATTTT
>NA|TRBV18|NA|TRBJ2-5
CASSPPGIETQYF
TGTGCCAGCTCACCTCCCGGGATAGAGACCCAGTACTTC
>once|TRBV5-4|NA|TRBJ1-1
CASSLGGVNTEAFF
TGTGCCAGCAGCTTGGGAGGGGTGAACACTGAAGCTTTCTTT
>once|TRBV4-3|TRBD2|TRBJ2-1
CASGRDGGANNEQFF
TGCGCCAGCGGACGAGACGGGGGGGCTAACAATGAGCAGTTCTTC
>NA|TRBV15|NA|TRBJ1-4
CATSRRGNEKLFF
TGTGCCACCAGCAGAAGGGGTAATGAAAAACTGTTTTTT
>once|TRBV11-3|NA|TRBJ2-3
CASSLSRASTDTQYF
TGTGCCAGCAGCTTATCCAGGGCTAGCACAGATACGCAGTATTTT